The 5 T cell receptor beta chains reported below all come from one sample, sequenced in a study of blood T cell repertoires in COVID-19. Some clones are missing from TCRdb's copy, which holds only in-frame ones; the method was immunoSEQ multiplex PCR. This table holds approximately 470,000 clones, about 90% found once. Sequenced: PBMCs or T cells enriched from blood (not recorded which). All receptors derive from a young woman who had recovered from COVID-19.

This clone occurred a few times. In DNA form, the CDR3 reads TGTGCCAGCTCACGGACTAGCGGGGAAGGTGGTGAGCAGTTCTTC. The encoded protein is CASSRTSGEGGEQFF. The chain carries TRBV18 and TRBJ2-1; the match to TRBD2 covers 12 bases. CDR1 KGHSH and CDR2 LQKENI come from the germline V gene. V trimming: 4 bases; J trimming: 9 bases; junction bases outside the gene matches: 7. The length of the CDR3 is 15 residues.

This clone showed up just once. This rearrangement joins TRBV11-2 to TRBJ2-5; D is perhaps TRBD1 (6 bases). The CDR3 is made up of 14 amino acids. CDR1 is SGHAT and CDR2 is FQNNGV in the germline V gene. V shed 3 bases and J shed 2 bases, with 10 bases lying between them. In DNA form, the CDR3 reads TGTGCCAGCAGCTTCGGGACATCGCAAGAGACCCAGTACTTC. This codes for CASSFGTSQETQYF.

The V and J genes are TRBV30 and TRBJ2-1, with D possibly matching TRBD2 (7 bases). CDR3 length: 14 residues. V was pared by 2 bases and J by 2 bases, with 10 bases between. From germline, CDR1 is GTSNPN and CDR2 SVGIG (reference sequence). This CDR3 reads CAWSRGGTYNEQFF. DNA for the CDR3: TGTGCCTGGAGTAGGGGGGGCACCTACAATGAGCAGTTCTTC.

This chain joins TRBV9 and TRBJ2-3, with D possibly being TRBD2 (6 bases). Trimming cost V 4 bases and J 2 bases, with 11 bases left between them. From germline, CDR1 is SGDLS and CDR2 YYNGEE. The CDR3 is 14 residues long. CDR3 amino acids: CASSPGDFTDTQYF. CDR3 sequence (DNA): TGTGCCAGCAGCCCTGGGGACTTCACAGATACGCAGTATTTT.

This clone was counted at least ten times. The chain couples TRBV4-2 to TRBJ2-7; 9 bases are shared with TRBD2. The germline CDR1 and CDR2 sequences are LGHNA and YNFKEQ. V lost 4 bases, J lost 0 bases, and 16 bases stayed unmatched. CDR3 length: 19 residues. This CDR3 reads CASSPLTGTSTRGSYEQYF. CDR3 bases: TGTGCCAGCAGCCCCCTAACCGGGACTAGCACTAGGGGCTCCTACGAGCAGTACTTC.